The 27 T cell receptor beta chains below were found in one sample sequenced in a study of shared clonotypes between healthy human individuals. Assay: immunoSEQ multiplex PCR; the TCRdb copy retains only in-frame clones and omits some. This table holds roughly 1.4 million clones, 98% found once. The material sequenced was naive CD4+ T cells sorted from blood. Subset reported: CD45RA+ positively selected. The receptors derive from a man aged 25 to 45 in good health.

The chain has TRBV2 and TRBJ2-2; D remains ambiguous. Trimming left V 7 bases short and J 1 base short, with 10 bases between. This CDR3 has 14 amino acids. Germline CDR1 SNHLY, CDR2 FYNNEI. CDR3 in amino acids: CASKISENTGELFF. The CDR3 nucleotides are TGTGCCAGCAAGATTTCGGAGAACACCGGGGAGCTGTTTTTT.

The rearrangement uses TRBV4-3 and TRBJ1-2, with unresolved D. Trimming shortened V by 4 bases and J by 2 bases, and 8 bases separated the two germline ends. Germline CDR1 reads LGHNA; CDR2 reads YSLEER. The CDR3 totals 13 residues. The DNA for the CDR3 is TGCGCCAGCAGCCCGTCCCGGAACTATGGCTACACCTTC. Residues: CASSPSRNYGYTF.

This chain joins TRBV7-3 and TRBJ2-7; 12 bases are a match to TRBD2. The germline V gene encodes CDR1 SGHTA and CDR2 FQGTGA. The V gene end was trimmed by 0 bases and the J gene end by 5 bases; junction bases not matched to a gene: 5. CDR3 length equals 16 residues. The DNA for the CDR3 is TGTGCCAGCAGCTTAACGCCTAGCGGGAGGGTTAACGAGCAGTACTTC. Translation gives CASSLTPSGRVNEQYF.

A single count supports this clone. The gene calls are TRBV5-1 and TRBJ1-1, with D possibly TRBD1 on 5 matching bases. The germline gives CDR1 SGHRS, CDR2 YFSETQ. V shed 3 bases and J shed 11 bases, with 20 bases lying between them. This CDR3 is built from 14 residues. The CDR3 spells CASSSGRRSGDAFF. DNA of the CDR3: TGCGCCAGCAGCTCTGGTAGGCGGTCCGGGGACGCTTTCTTT.

The chain couples TRBV7-9 to TRBJ1-2; D perhaps matches TRBD1 (5 bases). CDR3 size: 14 residues. Trimming stripped 6 bases from V and 6 bases from J, with 17 bases between. The germline CDR1 and CDR2 sequences are SEHNR and FQNEAQ (reference sequence). The CDR3 is CASSPRDSPNGYTF. CDR3 DNA: TGTGCCAGCAGTCCCCGGGACTCCCCTAATGGCTACACCTTC.

To note about this clone: Other DNA variants within this sample encode the same CDR3. The J gene is TRBJ2-5, the V gene TRBV2, with D perhaps TRBD2 (5 bases). There are 11 residues in the CDR3. V was cut by 8 bases and J by 3 bases, with 7 bases left in between. CDR1 is SNHLY, CDR2 FYNNEI, per germline. CDR3 nucleotides: TGTGCCAGCCGGGGTGAAGAGACCCAGTACTTC. Protein: CASRGEETQYF.

This chain links TRBV18 with TRBJ1-2; 8 bases are shared with TRBD1. J lost 2 bases, V lost 4 bases, and 9 bases had no gene match. This CDR3 spans 16 amino acids. CDR1 KGHSH and CDR2 LQKENI come from the germline V gene. Written as DNA, the CDR3 is TGTGCCAGCTCACTACGGACAGGGAAGGCCAACTATGGCTACACCTTC. Protein product: CASSLRTGKANYGYTF.

V usage is TRBV5-1 and J usage is TRBJ2-7, with 9 bases fitting TRBD1. Germline V gene lookup returns CDR1 SGHRS and CDR2 YFSETQ. CDR3 size: 19 residues. Trimming removed 4 bases from V and 2 bases from J; junction bases left unmatched: 19. The CDR3 reads CASSRWTKNMGQGTYEQYF. CDR3 DNA sequence: TGCGCCAGCAGCCGCTGGACAAAAAATATGGGACAGGGAACCTACGAGCAGTACTTC.

The chain joins TRBV14 to TRBJ2-7; either TRBD1 or TRBD2 may supply D (5 bases each). Germline V CDR1 and CDR2: SGHDN, FVKESK. The CDR3 is made up of 15 amino acids. Trimming pared 4 bases from V and 4 bases from J, leaving 17 bases between. CDR3 residues: CASSLFAGSWYEQYF. The CDR3 bases are TGTGCCAGCAGCCTCTTCGCAGGGAGTTGGTACGAGCAGTACTTC.

Details on this clone: The sample holds other DNA sequences that translate to the same CDR3. The chain joins TRBV29-1 to TRBJ2-7, with a tentative D call TRBD2 (5 bases). Between the trimmed V and J ends, which lost 4 bases and 1 base, there was a span of 11 bases. Per germline, CDR1 SQVTM and CDR2 ANQGSEA. The CDR3 totals 13 residues. The CDR3 DNA sequence: TGCAGCGTTGCGGGCGGGCCTTCCTACGAGCAGTACTTC. Protein product: CSVAGGPSYEQYF.

V and J are TRBV5-4 and TRBJ2-5; 9 bases map to TRBD1. CDR1 and CDR2 from the germline V gene are SGHNT and YYREEE (reference sequence). The V and J ends lost 1 base and 6 bases, in that order; junction bases with no gene match: 10. CDR3 length: 16 amino acids. CDR3 sequence (DNA): TGTGCCAGCAGCTTGCGGTCAGGACAGGGGACAAAGACCCAGTACTTC. Encoded protein: CASSLRSGQGTKTQYF.

The rearrangement uses TRBV19 and TRBJ2-7; 10 positions agree with TRBD1. The germline gives CDR1 LNHDA, CDR2 SQIVND (reference sequence). The ends lost 4 bases at V and 3 bases at J; junction bases unmatched: 6. This CDR3 region has 15 residues. The CDR3 is CASSTSGTGVYEQYF. CDR3 coding DNA: TGTGCCAGTAGTACCAGTGGGACAGGGGTCTACGAGCAGTACTTC.

This chain joins TRBV4-1 and TRBJ2-7; the D gene is possibly TRBD2 (5 bases). Trimming shortened V by 0 bases and J by 1 base, and 16 bases separated the two germline ends. CDR3 length: 17 amino acids. Germline V gene lookup returns CDR1 MGHRA and CDR2 YSYEKL. The CDR3 DNA reads TGCGCCAGCAGCCAAGAAAGAAGAGCGGTAGGATCCTACGAGCAGTACTTC. Amino acids: CASSQERRAVGSYEQYF.

The chain carries TRBV7-3 and TRBJ2-1; D remains unclear. Trimming removed 3 bases at V and 4 bases at J, with 19 bases between. The germline V gene has CDR1 SGHTA and CDR2 FQGTGA. This CDR3 contains 17 residues. The CDR3 is CASSFRVSGVRYNEQFF. CDR3 bases: TGTGCCAGCAGCTTTAGGGTTTCTGGGGTCCGGTACAATGAGCAGTTCTTC. Together with reference TRBV7-3 and TRBJ2-1, the CDR3 gives the full variable domain: GAGVSQTPSNKVTEKGKYVELRCDPISGHTALYWYRQSLGQGPEFLIYFQGTGAADDSGLPNDRFFAVRPEGSVSTLKIQRTERGDSAVYLCASSFRVSGVRYNEQFFGPGTRLTVL.

The chain links TRBV7-8 to TRBJ1-5, with D hard to call. With 5 bases removed from V and 6 bases from J, the gap between germline ends came to 11 bases. This CDR3 comprises 13 residues. CDR1 and CDR2 from the germline V gene are SGHVS and FQNEAQ. CDR3 region: CASSRTGSQPQHF. CDR3 DNA sequence: TGTGCCAGCAGCCGGACTGGATCTCAGCCCCAGCATTTT. Together with reference TRBV7-8 and TRBJ1-5, the CDR3 gives the full variable domain: GAGVSQSPRYKVAKRGQDVALRCDPISGHVSLFWYQQALGQGPEFLTYFQNEAQLDKSGLPSDRFFAERPEGSVSTLKIQRTQQEDSAVYLCASSRTGSQPQHFGDGTRLSIL.

The chain has TRBV5-1 and TRBJ2-2; 11 positions match TRBD2. The CDR3 is 16 amino acids. Germline CDR1 is SGHRS and CDR2 is YFSETQ. V was clipped by 7 bases and J by 1 base; unmatched bases: 6. For the CDR3, the DNA is TGCGCCAGCTCAGGGACTAGCGGTATGAACACCGGGGAGCTGTTTTTT. The encoded protein is CASSGTSGMNTGELFF.

For this clone: The identical CDR3 is also encoded by other nucleotide sequences in the sample. The rearrangement joins TRBV28 to TRBJ1-2; D is undetermined. This CDR3 contains 12 residues. CDR1 and CDR2 (germline): MDHEN, SYDVKM. The germline V and J ends were trimmed by 2 bases and 4 bases, with 5 bases remaining between them. CDR3 region: CASSLGSYGYTF. The CDR3 DNA follows: TGTGCCAGCAGTTTAGGGAGCTATGGCTACACCTTC.

The chain links TRBV2 to TRBJ2-2, with TRBD2 matching over 7 bases. J lost 7 bases, V lost 2 bases, and 7 bases had no gene match. The CDR3 runs to 15 residues. Per germline, CDR1 SNHLY and CDR2 FYNNEI. CDR3 sequence: CASSELAGAGGELFF. As DNA, the CDR3 is TGTGCCAGCAGTGAATTGGCGGGAGCGGGCGGGGAGCTGTTTTTT. The whole variable domain, remainder taken from reference TRBV2 and TRBJ2-2, is EPEVTQTPSHQVTQMGQEVILRCVPISNHLYFYWYRQILGQKVEFLVSFYNNEISEKSEIFDDQFSVERPDGSNFTLKIRSTKLEDSAMYFCASSELAGAGGELFFGEGSRLTVL.

Regarding this clone: The same CDR3 is also encoded by other DNA sequences in this sample. This chain connects TRBV7-2 to TRBJ2-7, with D possibly being TRBD2 (5 bases). The CDR3 contains 15 residues. Germline lookup yields CDR1 SGHTA and CDR2 FQGNSA. Trimming removed 1 base at V and 0 bases at J, with 10 bases between. The chain's CDR3 is CASSLVGGSSYEQYF. The CDR3 DNA is TGTGCCAGCAGCTTAGTAGGTGGGAGCTCCTACGAGCAGTACTTC.

This clone is a singleton in its sample. The rearrangement joins TRBV28 to TRBJ1-5, with 7 bases lining up with TRBD1. Germline-derived CDR1 and CDR2 are MDHEN and SYDVKM. The CDR3 loop spans 15 amino acids. Unmatched junction bases numbered 6, after V lost 5 bases and J lost 2 bases. This chain's CDR3 is CASSPTGSGNQPQHF. The CDR3, as DNA: TGTGCCAGCAGTCCGACAGGGTCGGGCAATCAGCCCCAGCATTTT.

The rearrangement joins TRBV6-1 to TRBJ1-5, with D possibly TRBD1 on 6 matching bases. CDR1 and CDR2 (germline): MNHNS, SASEGT. The germline V and J ends were trimmed by 7 bases and 2 bases, with 9 bases remaining between them. This CDR3 contains 13 residues. CDR3 sequence: CASIRGGNQPQHF. Written as DNA, the CDR3 is TGTGCCAGCATAAGGGGGGGCAATCAGCCCCAGCATTTT.

The rearrangement joins TRBV11-2 to TRBJ1-4; D is perhaps TRBD1 (6 bases). Trimming cost V 6 bases and J 3 bases, with 8 bases left between them. The germline gives CDR1 SGHAT, CDR2 FQNNGV. The CDR3 is 13 residues long. CDR3 bases: TGTGCCAGCAGTAAGGGGGCTAATGAAAAACTGTTTTTT. This sequence encodes CASSKGANEKLFF.

A word on this clone: The CDR3 ends on some other residue instead of the conserved phenylalanine or tryptophan, so this is likely a read error. No DNA is shown, since the ends of the CDR3 on it are uncertain; the CDR3 is the one TCRdb lists. The chain couples TRBV7-9 to TRBJ2-7. The germline gives CDR1 SEHNR, CDR2 FQNEAQ (reference sequence). The CDR3 is 9 amino acids in total, end residues counted. The CDR3 loop reads CASSSAGCL.

The count of this clone is one. This CDR3 reads CASSKQGQGDEQYF. DNA of the CDR3: TGTGCCAGCAGCAAACAGGGACAGGGGGACGAGCAGTACTTC. V and J are TRBV21-1 and TRBJ2-7; the D call of TRBD1 is as the table states it, not checked on the DNA. TRBV21-1 is recorded as a pseudogene. The CDR3 runs to 14 residues.

This clone was observed once. The sample holds other DNA sequences that translate to the same CDR3. The rearrangement uses TRBV27 and TRBJ2-2; D possibly matches TRBD1 or TRBD2 (5 bases each). The CDR3 runs to 15 residues. Germline V lookup: CDR1 MNHEY, CDR2 SMNVEV (reference sequence). Trimming removed 5 bases at V and 3 bases at J, with 13 bases between. CDR3 protein: CASSRGQGYTGELFF. DNA for the CDR3: TGTGCCAGCAGTCGAGGGCAGGGATACACCGGGGAGCTGTTTTTT.

V is TRBV2 and J is TRBJ2-6; unclear D gene. V lost 2 bases and J lost 2, with 10 bases in between. The CDR3 loop spans 16 amino acids. Germline assignment: CDR1 SNHLY and CDR2 FYNNEI. The CDR3: CASSELGRAGANVLTF. CDR3 nucleotide sequence: TGTGCCAGCAGTGAACTGGGTAGAGCTGGGGCCAACGTCCTGACTTTC.

The rearrangement uses TRBV5-1 and TRBJ1-3; 7 bases are shared with TRBD1. CDR3 length: 19 residues. CDR1 and CDR2 (germline): SGHRS, YFSETQ. V trimming: 2 bases; J trimming: 0 bases; junction bases outside the gene matches: 14. CDR3 loop: CASSFSPLVGGVSGNTIYF. The CDR3 DNA reads TGCGCCAGCAGCTTTTCCCCTCTAGTAGGGGGCGTCTCTGGAAACACCATATATTTT.